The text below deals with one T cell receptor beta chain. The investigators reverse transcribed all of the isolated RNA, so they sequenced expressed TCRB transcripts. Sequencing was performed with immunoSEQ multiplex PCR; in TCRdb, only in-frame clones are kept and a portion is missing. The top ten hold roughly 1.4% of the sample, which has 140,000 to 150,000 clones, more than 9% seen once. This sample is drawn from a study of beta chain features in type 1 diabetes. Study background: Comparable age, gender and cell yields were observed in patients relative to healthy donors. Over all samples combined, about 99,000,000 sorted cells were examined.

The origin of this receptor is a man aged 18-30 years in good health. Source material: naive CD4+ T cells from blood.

CDR3 DNA: TGTGCCAGCAGCTTAGGGGGACAGGGGGCCGCCGGGGAGCTGTTTTTT. As protein: CASSLGGQGAAGELFF. The chain employs TRBV11-3 and TRBJ2-2, with TRBD1 identical over 12 bases. Trimming took 1 base from V and 6 from J; bases not matched to a gene: 3. CDR1 is SGHNT, CDR2 YENEEA, per germline. There are 16 residues in the CDR3.